This record concerns one T cell receptor beta chain sequence. This entry comes from a study of blood T cell repertoires in COVID-19. About the study: Samples of COVID-19 (acute and convalescent) were obtained from the United States, Italy and Spain. Sources were T cells, B-cell-depleted T cells, or PBMCs; the material itself was cDNA or gDNA.

V lost 4 bases to trimming and J lost 1 base, with 10 bases between them. This CDR3 region has 14 residues. CDR1 and CDR2 (germline): MRHNA, SNTAGT. In the source study's methods: Researchers report that nucleated cell counts were estimated from reference gene primer amplification. The repertoire was sequenced with immunoSEQ multiplex PCR; TCRdb's copy has only in-frame clones and lacks some. Clone size and V and J calls were adopted from that table, with D and trimming inferred from the DNA. The sample consists of roughly 500,000 clones, 80% to 90% of them appearing once. This receptor was taken from a human donor in a cohort sampled during active COVID-19. The specimen was peripheral blood. The chain employs TRBV6-4 and TRBJ1-1, with D maybe TRBD1 (5 bases). CDR3 nucleotide sequence: TGTGCCAGCAGTGTGAAGGGGCGGAACACTGAAGCTTTCTTT. It yields the protein CASSVKGRNTEAFF.